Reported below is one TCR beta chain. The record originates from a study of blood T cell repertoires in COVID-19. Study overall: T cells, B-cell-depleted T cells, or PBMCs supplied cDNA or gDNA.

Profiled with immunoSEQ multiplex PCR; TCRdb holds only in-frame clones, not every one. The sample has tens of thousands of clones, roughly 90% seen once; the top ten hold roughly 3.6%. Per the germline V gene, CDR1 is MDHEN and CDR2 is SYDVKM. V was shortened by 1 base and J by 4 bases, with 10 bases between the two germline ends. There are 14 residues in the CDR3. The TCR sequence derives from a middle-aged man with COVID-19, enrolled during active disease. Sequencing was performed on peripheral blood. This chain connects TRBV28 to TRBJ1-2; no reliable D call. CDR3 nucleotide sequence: TGTGCCAGCAGTTTATCCTTTCAGGCCTATGGCTACACCTTC. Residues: CASSLSFQAYGYTF.